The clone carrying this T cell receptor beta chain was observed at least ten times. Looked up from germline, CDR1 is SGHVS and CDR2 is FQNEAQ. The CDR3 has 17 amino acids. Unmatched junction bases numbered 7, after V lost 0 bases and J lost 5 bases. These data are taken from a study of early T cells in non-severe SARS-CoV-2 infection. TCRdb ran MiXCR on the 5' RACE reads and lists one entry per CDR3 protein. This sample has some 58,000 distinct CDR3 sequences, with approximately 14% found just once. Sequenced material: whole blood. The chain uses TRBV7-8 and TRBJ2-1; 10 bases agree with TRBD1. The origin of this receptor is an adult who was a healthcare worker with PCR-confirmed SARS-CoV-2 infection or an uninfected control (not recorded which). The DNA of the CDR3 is TGTGCCAGCAGCTTAGCGAGGAAGGGGACAGGGGACAATGAGCAGTTCTTC. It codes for CASSLARKGTGDNEQFF.